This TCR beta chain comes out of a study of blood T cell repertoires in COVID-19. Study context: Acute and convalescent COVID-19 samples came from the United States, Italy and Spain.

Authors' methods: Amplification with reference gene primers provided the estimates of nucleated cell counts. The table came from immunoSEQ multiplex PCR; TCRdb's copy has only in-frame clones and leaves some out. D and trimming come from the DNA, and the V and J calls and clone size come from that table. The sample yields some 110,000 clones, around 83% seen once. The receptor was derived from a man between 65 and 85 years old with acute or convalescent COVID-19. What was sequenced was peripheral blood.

In nucleotides, the CDR3 is TGCAGCGCTATGGACAGAAACACCGGGGAGCTGTTTTTT. This sequence encodes CSAMDRNTGELFF. The chain recombines TRBV29-1 with TRBJ2-2, with D perhaps TRBD1 (6 bases). The CDR3 is made up of 13 amino acids. Germline V gene lookup returns CDR1 SQVTM and CDR2 ANQGSEA. V lost 7 bases to trimming and J lost 2 bases, with 11 bases between them.